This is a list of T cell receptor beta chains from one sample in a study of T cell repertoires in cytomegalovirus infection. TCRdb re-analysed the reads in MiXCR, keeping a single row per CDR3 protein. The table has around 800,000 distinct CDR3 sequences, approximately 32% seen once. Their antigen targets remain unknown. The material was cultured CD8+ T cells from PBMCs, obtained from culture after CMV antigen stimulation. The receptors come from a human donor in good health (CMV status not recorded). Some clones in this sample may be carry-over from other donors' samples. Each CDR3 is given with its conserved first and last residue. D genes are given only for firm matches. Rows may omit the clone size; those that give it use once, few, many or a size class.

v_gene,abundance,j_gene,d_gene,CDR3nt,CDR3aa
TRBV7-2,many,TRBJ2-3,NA,TGTGCCAGCAGCTCCCCGCGGGGGCGCATCACAGATACGCAGTATTTT,CASSSPRGRITDTQYF
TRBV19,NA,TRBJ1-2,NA,TGTGCCAGTATGAATTGGACAGCCAACAACTATGGCTACACCTTC,CASMNWTANNYGYTF
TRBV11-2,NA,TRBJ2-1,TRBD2,TGTGCCAGCAGCCAAGTTAGCGGGGGGTTTTACAATGAGCAGTTCTTC,CASSQVSGGFYNEQFF
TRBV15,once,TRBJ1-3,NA,TGTGCCACCAGCAGACCGCCGCCGGGACGGGACTCTGGAAACACCATATATTTT,CATSRPPPGRDSGNTIYF
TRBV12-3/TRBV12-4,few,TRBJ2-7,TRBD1,TGTGCCAGCAGTTCAGGGGGCGACTCCTACGAGCAGTACTTC,CASSSGGDSYEQYF
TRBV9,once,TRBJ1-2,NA,TGTGCCAGCAGCGTAGAGTCGCAGTTGGGTGGCTACACCTTC,CASSVESQLGGYTF
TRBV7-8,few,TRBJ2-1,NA,TGTGCCAGCAGCTTAGTGGACAAACTCCAATCCTACAATGAGCAGTTCTTC,CASSLVDKLQSYNEQFF
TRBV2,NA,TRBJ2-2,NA,TGTGCCAGCCAAAACTTCGGGACCGGGGAGCTGTTTTTT,CASQNFGTGELFF
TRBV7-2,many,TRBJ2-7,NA,TGTGCCAGCAGCTCCCTGGGAGACCACGAGCAGTACTTC,CASSSLGDHEQYF
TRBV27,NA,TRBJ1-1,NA,TGTGCCAGCAGTTTTATGGGGTTTGCCACTGAAGCTTTCTTT,CASSFMGFATEAFF
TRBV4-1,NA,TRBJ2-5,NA,TGCACCAGCAGCCAAGATCAGAAGACCCAGTACTTC,CTSSQDQKTQYF